The clone carrying this T cell receptor (beta chain) appeared many times. Its target is not known. The data are from a study of T-cell reconstitution after alpha-beta-depleted transplantation in children. Study-wide results and limits: About two months after transplant, alpha-beta T cells reportedly came from several hundred expanded graft clones. Fresh T-cell production supplied most of the T-cell counts and diversity seen one year after transplant.

A library of TCRbeta sequences, prepared with unique molecular identifiers, was generated. TCRdb redid the calling of the PCR reads with MiXCR, one entry per CDR3 protein. Of 250,000 to 300,000 distinct CDR3 sequences in the sample, 10% were seen once. The CDR3 length is 11 residues. The ends lost 5 bases at V and 10 bases at J; junction bases unmatched: 5. Germline CDR1 is SGHTA and CDR2 is FQGTGA. The sequenced sample was PBMCs, obtained before TCRalphabeta/CD19-depleted stem cell transplant. The chain links TRBV7-3 to TRBJ2-7; TRBD2 matches at 7 bases. The TCR comes from a boy younger than two with acute myeloid leukemia, due to receive a stem cell transplant. DNA of the CDR3: TGTGCCAGCAGCCCACCGACTAGCCAGTACTTC. Translation: CASSPPTSQYF.